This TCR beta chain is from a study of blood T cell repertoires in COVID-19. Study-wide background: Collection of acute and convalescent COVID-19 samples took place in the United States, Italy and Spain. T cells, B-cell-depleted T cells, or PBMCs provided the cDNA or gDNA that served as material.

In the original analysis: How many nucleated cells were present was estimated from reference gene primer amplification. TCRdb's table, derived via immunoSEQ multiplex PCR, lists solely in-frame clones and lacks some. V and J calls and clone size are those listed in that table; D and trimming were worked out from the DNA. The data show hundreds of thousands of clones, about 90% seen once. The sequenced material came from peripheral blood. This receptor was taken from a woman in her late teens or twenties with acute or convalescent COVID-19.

The CDR3 protein is CASRGGSETQYF. The CDR3 nucleotides read TGTGCCAGCAGAGGAGGGTCGGAGACCCAGTACTTC. V and J are TRBV2 and TRBJ2-5, with a weak D call TRBD2 (6 bases). Germline V gene data show CDR1 as SNHLY and CDR2 as FYNNEI. CDR3 length equals 12 residues. V lost 6 bases and J lost 5, with 10 bases in between.